Below are 22 T cell receptor beta chains sequenced from a single sample in a study of glioma-infiltrating T cells after dendritic cell vaccination. Noted time point: after dendritic cell vaccination, including at tumor progression/relapse. The data were produced by immunoSEQ multiplex PCR, yet TCRdb's version contains in-frame clones alone and is incomplete. In the table there are approximately 91,000 clones, over 75% of which are singletons. Sequenced material: blood, taken after dendritic cell vaccination. The source of these receptors is a human donor with glioblastoma.

The chain recombines TRBV7-9 with TRBJ2-1; 8 nucleotides agree with TRBD2. The trim removed 4 bases at V and 8 bases at J, leaving 1 base unmatched. Germline CDR1 SEHNR, CDR2 FQNEAQ (reference sequence). The CDR3 consists of 12 residues. The CDR3 DNA sequence: TGTGCCAGCAGCTCCGGGGGGGATGAGCAGTTCTTC. This gives the protein CASSSGGDEQFF.

The chain carries TRBV29-1 and TRBJ2-5, with D tentatively TRBD2 (6 bases). Trimming took off 8 bases at V and 5 bases at J, with 15 bases between the two ends. The CDR3 runs 12 residues. The germline V gene encodes CDR1 SQVTM and CDR2 ANQGSEA. The CDR3 coding sequence is TGCAGCTATACTACTAGCCCGGAGACCCAGTACTTC. Translating gives CSYTTSPETQYF.

The chain has TRBV29-1 and TRBJ1-2, with D possibly TRBD1 on 6 matching bases. Germline values: CDR1 SQVTM, CDR2 ANQGSEA. The CDR3 is 12 residues long. Trimming took off 5 bases at V and 5 bases at J, with 12 bases between the two ends. The CDR3 bases are TGCAGCGTTCATCATCAGGGGTATGGCTACACCTTC. Translation: CSVHHQGYGYTF.

The chain combines TRBV19 with TRBJ1-1; D uncertain. The CDR3 loop spans 13 amino acids. V was shortened by 9 bases and J by 0 bases, with 11 bases between the two germline ends. The germline gives CDR1 LNHDA, CDR2 SQIVND (reference sequence). The CDR3 nucleotides read TGTGCCAGCCTAAAACAGATGAACACTGAAGCTTTCTTT. Translation: CASLKQMNTEAFF.

The chain carries TRBV6-1 and TRBJ1-2, with a possible D match to TRBD1 (6 bases). With 4 bases removed from V and 2 bases from J, the gap between germline ends came to 8 bases. The CDR3 extends over 13 amino acids. In germline, CDR1 is MNHNS, CDR2 SASEGT. The CDR3 region has the DNA TGTGCCAGCAGTGCTGGACAGAACTATGGCTACACCTTC. It is translated as CASSAGQNYGYTF.

The sample holds one count of this clone. The V gene is TRBV9, the J gene TRBJ2-5, with D possibly matching TRBD1 (8 bases). Per the germline V gene, CDR1 is SGDLS and CDR2 is YYNGEE. CDR3 length: 17 residues. Trimming stripped 6 bases from V and 5 bases from J, with 26 bases between. CDR3 amino acids: CASNRGGSIVGRETQYF. The DNA of the CDR3 is TGTGCCAGCAACAGGGGGGGGTCGATAGTGGGTCGGGAGACCCAGTACTTC.

This rearrangement joins TRBV18 to TRBJ2-7; 14 bases line up with TRBD2. With 4 bases clipped from V and 1 base from J, the junction kept 9 bases outside the gene matches. CDR1 is KGHSH, CDR2 LQKENI, per germline. This CDR3 is 18 amino acids long. The CDR3 DNA sequence: TGTGCCAGCTCACTGACTAGCGGGGGGGCCTCTATTTCCTACGAGCAGTACTTC. Amino acids: CASSLTSGGASISYEQYF. The full variable domain, completed using reference TRBV18 and TRBJ2-7, is NAGVMQNPRHLVRRRGQEARLRCSPMKGHSHVYWYRQLPEEGLKFMVYLQKENIIDESGMPKERFSAEFPKEGPSILRIQQVVRGDSAAYFCASSLTSGGASISYEQYFGPGTRLTVT.

The CDR3 DNA is TGTGCCAGCTCACCACCCGGGACCTACGAGCAGTACTTC. This gives the protein CASSPPGTYEQYF. V gene TRBV18 combines with J gene TRBJ2-7; tentatively, D is TRBD2 (5 bases). Germline V lookup: CDR1 KGHSH, CDR2 LQKENI. The CDR3 loop spans 13 amino acids. Trimming shortened V by 0 bases and J by 2 bases, and 5 bases separated the two germline ends. The full variable domain, with the rest looked up from reference TRBV18 and TRBJ2-7, is NAGVMQNPRHLVRRRGQEARLRCSPMKGHSHVYWYRQLPEEGLKFMVYLQKENIIDESGMPKERFSAEFPKEGPSILRIQQVVRGDSAAYFCASSPPGTYEQYFGPGTRLTVT.

The chain employs TRBV19 and TRBJ1-5, with D perhaps TRBD1 (6 bases). V was pared by 7 bases and J by 4 bases, with 17 bases between. The CDR3 is 15 residues long. Germline lookup yields CDR1 LNHDA and CDR2 SQIVND (reference sequence). This chain's CDR3 is CASTNTGPSNQPQHF. Here the CDR3 DNA reads TGTGCCAGTACCAACACAGGGCCTTCTAATCAGCCCCAGCATTTT. The variable domain in full, with the rest retrieved from reference TRBV19 and TRBJ1-5, is DGGITQSPKYLFRKEGQNVTLSCEQNLNHDAMYWYRQDPGQGLRLIYYSQIVNDFQKGDIAEGYSVSREKKESFPLTVTSAQKNPTAFYLCASTNTGPSNQPQHFGDGTRLSIL.

This clone was counted between two and nine times. This rearrangement joins TRBV5-4 to TRBJ2-5; 7 nucleotides match TRBD1. J was trimmed by 10 bases and V by 0 bases; bases with no gene match: 12. Per germline, CDR1 SGHNT and CDR2 YYREEE (reference sequence). The CDR3 length is 15 residues. This chain's CDR3 is CASSLGQGQDGGQYF. Here the CDR3 DNA reads TGTGCCAGCAGCTTGGGACAGGGACAAGATGGTGGCCAGTACTTC. The variable domain in full, completed from reference TRBV5-4 and TRBJ2-5, reads ETGVTQSPTHLIKTRGQQVTLRCSSQSGHNTVSWYQQALGQGPQFIFQYYREEENGRGNFPPRFSGLQFPNYSSELNVNALELDDSALYLCASSLGQGQDGGQYFGPGTRLLVL.

V is TRBV19 and J is TRBJ1-1; D may be TRBD1 (5 bases). Germline V gene data show CDR1 as LNHDA and CDR2 as SQIVND (reference sequence). Trimming took 4 bases from V and 1 from J, leaving 7 bases between them. The CDR3 has 13 residues. The DNA of the CDR3 is TGTGCCAGTAGTACCCAGGGGAACACTGAAGCTTTCTTT. It is translated as CASSTQGNTEAFF.

The chain recombines TRBV5-1 with TRBJ2-7, with 7 positions matching TRBD1. Germline V CDR1 and CDR2: SGHRS, YFSETQ. Trimming cost V 3 bases and J 4 bases; bases outside gene matches: 19. The CDR3 has 18 amino acids. The CDR3 sequence is CASSSAGGYRGVAYEQYF. CDR3 sequence (DNA): TGCGCCAGCAGCTCGGCCGGAGGCTACAGGGGCGTCGCGTACGAGCAGTACTTC.

The chain employs TRBV6-5 and TRBJ1-2; a weak D match, TRBD1 (6 bases). The V end lost 7 bases, the J end lost 2 bases, and 14 bases lay between the germline ends. The CDR3 has 14 amino acids. From germline, CDR1 is MNHEY and CDR2 SVGAGI. The DNA of the CDR3 is TGTGCCAGCAATCCTCGGGGGGCGAACTATGGCTACACCTTC. As protein: CASNPRGANYGYTF.

This chain connects TRBV10-1 to TRBJ2-1, with 8 bases aligning to TRBD2. This CDR3 comprises 16 residues. With 6 bases clipped from V and 6 bases from J, the junction kept 13 bases outside the gene matches. Germline CDR1 is WNHNN and CDR2 is SYGVQD (reference sequence). In DNA form, the CDR3 reads TGCGCCAGCAGCAAGGGGCGGGAGGTGGACGCCAATGAGCAGTTCTTC. Translated: CASSKGREVDANEQFF.

The V call is TRBV6-5, the J call TRBJ1-6, with D possibly being TRBD1 (5 bases). Trimming removed 6 bases from V and 9 bases from J, with 15 bases in between. The CDR3 consists of 14 residues. CDR1 is MNHEY and CDR2 is SVGAGI in the germline V gene. The CDR3, as DNA: TGTGCCAGCAGAGCAGGGATTACGAGTTCACCCCTCCACTTT. This translates into CASRAGITSSPLHF.

The table lists this clone with a count of one. J is TRBJ2-3 and V is TRBV2; 10 bases fit TRBD2. Germline V CDR1 and CDR2: SNHLY, FYNNEI. V gave up 2 bases and J gave up 6 bases; unmatched junction bases: 5. The CDR3 consists of 15 residues. CDR3 residues: CASSETGLARDTQYF. In DNA, the CDR3 is TGTGCCAGCAGTGAAACGGGACTAGCGAGGGATACGCAGTATTTT. Full variable domain (outside the CDR3, taken from reference TRBV2 and TRBJ2-3): EPEVTQTPSHQVTQMGQEVILRCVPISNHLYFYWYRQILGQKVEFLVSFYNNEISEKSEIFDDQFSVERPDGSNFTLKIRSTKLEDSAMYFCASSETGLARDTQYFGPGTRLTVL.

The V and J genes are TRBV19 and TRBJ2-5; maybe TRBD2 (6 bases). The CDR3 contains 14 residues. The germline CDR1 and CDR2 sequences are LNHDA and SQIVND (reference sequence). With 5 bases removed from V and 5 bases from J, the gap between germline ends came to 15 bases. Written as DNA, the CDR3 is TGTGCCAGTAGTCTCCGAGTCGGAGGGGAGACCCAGTACTTC. Its protein is CASSLRVGGETQYF.

The chain carries TRBV6-1 and TRBJ1-5; TRBD1 might be the D (5 bases). This CDR3 comprises 16 residues. The germline CDR1 and CDR2 sequences are MNHNS and SASEGT. Trimming took 1 base from V and 4 from J, leaving 14 bases between them. CDR3 region: CASSEGVRVLNQPQHF. CDR3 sequence (DNA): TGTGCCAGCAGTGAAGGGGTCAGGGTTTTGAATCAGCCCCAGCATTTT.

The chain couples TRBV6-5 to TRBJ1-5; perhaps TRBD1 as D (6 bases). Deletions cut 4 bases from V and 2 bases from J, with 12 bases between. This CDR3 has 15 amino acids. The V gene's germline CDR1 is MNHEY and CDR2 SVGAGI. The CDR3 sequence is CASSWTASGNQPQHF. For the CDR3, the DNA is TGTGCCAGCAGTTGGACAGCCTCCGGCAATCAGCCCCAGCATTTT.

In nucleotides, the CDR3 is TGTGCCAGCAGTTACTCACAGGGGGCTCATGGCTACACCTTC. It specifies CASSYSQGAHGYTF. The gene calls are TRBV6-6 and TRBJ1-2, with 9 bases identical to TRBD1. This CDR3 contains 14 residues. Trimming took 0 bases from V and 6 from J; bases not matched to a gene: 2. CDR1 is MNHNY and CDR2 is SVGAGI in the germline V gene (reference sequence).

The V and J genes are TRBV5-1 and TRBJ2-5; 9 bases align to TRBD2. CDR3 length: 13 residues. Germline V lookup: CDR1 SGHRS, CDR2 YFSETQ. J was trimmed by 11 bases and V by 2 bases; bases with no gene match: 7. The CDR3 region has the DNA TGCGCCAGCAGCTTCCGGACTAGCGCGGGGCAGTACTTC. This translates into CASSFRTSAGQYF.

The genes are TRBV9 and TRBJ2-5, with TRBD2 matching over 7 bases. There are 16 residues in the CDR3. J lost 7 bases, V lost 0 bases, and 12 bases had no gene match. Germline assignment: CDR1 SGDLS and CDR2 YYNGEE. CDR3 bases: TGTGCCAGCAGCGTAGAACCGGGGGGTACAATGGGGACCCAGTACTTC. It encodes CASSVEPGGTMGTQYF.